Sequencing of this TCR beta chain was carried out in a study of response to subunit inactivated influenza vaccine. General observations from the study: Few additional T cells are recruited per seasonal influenza vaccination, authors suggested.

TCRdb fed the RT-PCR reads into MiXCR, producing one record per CDR3 protein. Of more than 700,000 distinct CDR3 sequences in the sample, 21% were seen once. V was clipped by 3 bases and J by 5 bases, with 11 bases between them. The CDR3 totals 14 residues. CDR1 MDHEN and CDR2 SYDVKM come from the germline V gene. As to this clonotype: The antigen is undetermined.

The chain employs TRBV28 and TRBJ1-5; D remains unclear. Material: PBMCs from blood, obtained around 5 days after vaccination. This sequence was found in a man aged 50 or older who received an inactivated influenza vaccine. CDR3 DNA: TGTGCCAGCAGTTTGGGAGAGTCCTATCAGCCCCAGCATTTT. Translating gives CASSLGESYQPQHF.